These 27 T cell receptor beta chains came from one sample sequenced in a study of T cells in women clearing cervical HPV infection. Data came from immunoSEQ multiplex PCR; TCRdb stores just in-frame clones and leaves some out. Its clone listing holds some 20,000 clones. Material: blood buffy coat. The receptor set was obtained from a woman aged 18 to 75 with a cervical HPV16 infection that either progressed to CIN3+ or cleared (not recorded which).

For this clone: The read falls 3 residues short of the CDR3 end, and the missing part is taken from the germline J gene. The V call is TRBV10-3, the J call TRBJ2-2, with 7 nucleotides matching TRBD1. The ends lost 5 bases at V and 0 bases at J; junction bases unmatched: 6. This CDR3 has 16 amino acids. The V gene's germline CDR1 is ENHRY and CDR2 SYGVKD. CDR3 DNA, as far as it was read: TGTGCCATCAGTATAGACAGGGCACCGAACACCGGGGAG. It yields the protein CAISIDRAPNTGE. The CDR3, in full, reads CAISIDRAPNTGELFF.

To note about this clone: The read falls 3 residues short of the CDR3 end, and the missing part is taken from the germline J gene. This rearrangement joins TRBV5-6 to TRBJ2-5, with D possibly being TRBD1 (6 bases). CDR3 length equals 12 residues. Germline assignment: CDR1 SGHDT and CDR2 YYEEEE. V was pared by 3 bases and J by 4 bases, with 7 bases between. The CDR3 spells CASSYRVETQYF. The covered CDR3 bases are TGTGCCAGCAGCTACAGGGTAGAGACC.

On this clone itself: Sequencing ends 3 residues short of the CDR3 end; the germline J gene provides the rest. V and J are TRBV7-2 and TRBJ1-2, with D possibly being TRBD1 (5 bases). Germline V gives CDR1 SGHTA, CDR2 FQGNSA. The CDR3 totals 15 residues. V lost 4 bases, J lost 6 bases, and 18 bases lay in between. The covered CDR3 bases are TGTGCCAGCAGCTCCGACCGGGGGGAATACCATGGC. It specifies CASSSDRGEYHG. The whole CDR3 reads CASSSDRGEYHGYTF.

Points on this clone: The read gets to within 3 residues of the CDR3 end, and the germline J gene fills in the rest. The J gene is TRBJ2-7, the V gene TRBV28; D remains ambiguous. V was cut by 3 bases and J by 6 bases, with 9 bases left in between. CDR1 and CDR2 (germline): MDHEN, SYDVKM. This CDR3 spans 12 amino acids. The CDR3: CASSFGPSEQYF. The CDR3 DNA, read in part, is TGTGCCAGCAGTTTTGGTCCCAGCGAG.

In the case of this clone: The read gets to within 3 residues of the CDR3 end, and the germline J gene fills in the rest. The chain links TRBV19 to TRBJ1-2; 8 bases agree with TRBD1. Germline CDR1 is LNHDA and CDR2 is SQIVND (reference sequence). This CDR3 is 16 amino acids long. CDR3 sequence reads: CASIPTTGTGPNDYTF. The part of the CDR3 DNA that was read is TGTGCCAGTATCCCCACCACCGGGACAGGACCCAATGAC.

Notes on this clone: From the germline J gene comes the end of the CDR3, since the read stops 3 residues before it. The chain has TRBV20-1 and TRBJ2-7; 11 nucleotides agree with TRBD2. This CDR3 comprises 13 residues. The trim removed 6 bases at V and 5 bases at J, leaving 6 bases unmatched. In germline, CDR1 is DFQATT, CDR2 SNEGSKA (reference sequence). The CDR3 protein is CSAPLAGDDEQYF. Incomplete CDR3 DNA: TGCAGTGCGCCACTAGCGGGAGACGACGAG.

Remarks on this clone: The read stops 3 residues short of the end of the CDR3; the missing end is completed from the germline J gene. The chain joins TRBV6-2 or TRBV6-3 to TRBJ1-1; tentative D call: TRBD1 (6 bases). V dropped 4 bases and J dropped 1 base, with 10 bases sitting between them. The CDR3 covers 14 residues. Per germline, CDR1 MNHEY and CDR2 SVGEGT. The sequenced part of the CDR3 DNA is TGTGCCAGCAGTTCCGGGACAACGAACACTGAA. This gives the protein CASSSGTTNTE. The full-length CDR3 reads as CASSSGTTNTEAFF.

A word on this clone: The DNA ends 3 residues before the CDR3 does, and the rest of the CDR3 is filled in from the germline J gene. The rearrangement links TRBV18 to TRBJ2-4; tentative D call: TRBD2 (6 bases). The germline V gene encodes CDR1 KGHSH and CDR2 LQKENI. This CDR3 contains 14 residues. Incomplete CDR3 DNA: TGTGCCAGCTCGGGCGACGGGGGTAACTATGGT. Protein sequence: CASSGDGGNYG. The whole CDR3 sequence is CASSGDGGNYGQYF.

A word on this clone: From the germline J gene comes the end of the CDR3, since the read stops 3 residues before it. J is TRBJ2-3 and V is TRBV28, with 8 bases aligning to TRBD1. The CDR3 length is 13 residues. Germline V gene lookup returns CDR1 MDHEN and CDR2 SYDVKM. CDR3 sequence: CASSGQGLPAQYF. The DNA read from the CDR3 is TGTGCCAGCAGTGGACAGGGCCTACCCGCG.

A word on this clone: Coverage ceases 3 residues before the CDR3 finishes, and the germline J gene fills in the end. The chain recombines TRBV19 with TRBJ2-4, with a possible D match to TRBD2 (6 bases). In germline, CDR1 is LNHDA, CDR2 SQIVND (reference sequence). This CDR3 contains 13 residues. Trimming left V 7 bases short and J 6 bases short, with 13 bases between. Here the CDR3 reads CASTEEGRNIQYF. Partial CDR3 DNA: TGTGCCAGTACTGAGGAGGGGAGAAACATT. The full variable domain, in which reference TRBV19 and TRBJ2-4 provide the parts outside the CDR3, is DGGITQSPKYLFRKEGQNVTLSCEQNLNHDAMYWYRQDPGQGLRLIYYSQIVNDFQKGDIAEGYSVSREKKESFPLTVTSAQKNPTAFYLCASTEEGRNIQYFGAGTRLSVL.

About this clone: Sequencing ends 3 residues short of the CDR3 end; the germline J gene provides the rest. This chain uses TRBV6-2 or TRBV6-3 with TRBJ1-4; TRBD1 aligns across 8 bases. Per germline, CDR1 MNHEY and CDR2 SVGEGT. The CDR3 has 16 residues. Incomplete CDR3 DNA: TGTGCCAGCAGAAAGGACAGGGCTCCCGGGGCCAACGTA. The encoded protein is CASRKDRAPGANV. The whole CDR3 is CASRKDRAPGANVLFF.

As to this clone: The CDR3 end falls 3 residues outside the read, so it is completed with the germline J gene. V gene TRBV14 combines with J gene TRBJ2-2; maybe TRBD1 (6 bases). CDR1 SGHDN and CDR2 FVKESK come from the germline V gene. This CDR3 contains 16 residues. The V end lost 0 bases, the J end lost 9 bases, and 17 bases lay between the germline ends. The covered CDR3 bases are TGTGCCAGCAGCCAAGATATTTACAGGGCAGGCAGGGAG. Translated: CASSQDIYRAGRE. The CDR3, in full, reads CASSQDIYRAGRELFF.

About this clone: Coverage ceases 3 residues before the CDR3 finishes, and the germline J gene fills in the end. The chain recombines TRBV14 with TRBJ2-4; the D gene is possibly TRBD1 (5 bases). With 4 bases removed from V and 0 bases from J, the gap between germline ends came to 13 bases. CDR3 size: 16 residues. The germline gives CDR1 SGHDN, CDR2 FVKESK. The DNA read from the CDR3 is TGTGCCAGCAGCCTCGGACACTCACTAGCCAAAAACATT. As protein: CASSLGHSLAKNI. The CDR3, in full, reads CASSLGHSLAKNIQYF.

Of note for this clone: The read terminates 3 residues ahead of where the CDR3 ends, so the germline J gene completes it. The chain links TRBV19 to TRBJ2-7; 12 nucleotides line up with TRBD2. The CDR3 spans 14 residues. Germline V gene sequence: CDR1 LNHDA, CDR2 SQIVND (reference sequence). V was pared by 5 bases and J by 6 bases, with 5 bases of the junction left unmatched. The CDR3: CASSSGLAGLEQYF. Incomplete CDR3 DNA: TGTGCCAGTAGTTCAGGACTAGCGGGACTCGAG.

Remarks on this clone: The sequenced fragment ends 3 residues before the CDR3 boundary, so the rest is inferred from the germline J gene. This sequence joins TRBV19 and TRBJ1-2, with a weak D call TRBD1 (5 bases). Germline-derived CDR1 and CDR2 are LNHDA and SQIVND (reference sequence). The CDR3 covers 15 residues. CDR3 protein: CASKDIRDGGNEYTF. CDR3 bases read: TGTGCCAGTAAGGATATCCGGGACGGGGGGAATGAG.

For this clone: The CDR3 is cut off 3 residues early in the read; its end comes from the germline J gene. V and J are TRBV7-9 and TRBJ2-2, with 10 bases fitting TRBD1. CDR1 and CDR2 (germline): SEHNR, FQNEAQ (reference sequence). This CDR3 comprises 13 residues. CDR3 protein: CASSFGQGEKLFF. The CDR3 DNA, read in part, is TGTGCCAGCAGCTTCGGACAGGGGGAAAAG.

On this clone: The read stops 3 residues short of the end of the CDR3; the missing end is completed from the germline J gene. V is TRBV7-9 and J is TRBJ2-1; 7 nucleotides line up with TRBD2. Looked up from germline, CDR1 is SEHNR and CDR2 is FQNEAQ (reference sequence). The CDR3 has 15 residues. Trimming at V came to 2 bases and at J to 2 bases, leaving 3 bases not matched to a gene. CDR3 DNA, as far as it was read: TGTGCCAGCAGCTTAAAGCGGGGTACCTACAATGAG. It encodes CASSLKRGTYNE. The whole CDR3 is CASSLKRGTYNEQFF.

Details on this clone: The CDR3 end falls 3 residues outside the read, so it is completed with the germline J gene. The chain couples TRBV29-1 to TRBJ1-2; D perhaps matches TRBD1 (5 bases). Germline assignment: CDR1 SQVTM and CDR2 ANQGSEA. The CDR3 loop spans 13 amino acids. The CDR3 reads CSAQRQSTDTYTF. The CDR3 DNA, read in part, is TGCAGCGCCCAAAGACAGAGCACAGATACC.

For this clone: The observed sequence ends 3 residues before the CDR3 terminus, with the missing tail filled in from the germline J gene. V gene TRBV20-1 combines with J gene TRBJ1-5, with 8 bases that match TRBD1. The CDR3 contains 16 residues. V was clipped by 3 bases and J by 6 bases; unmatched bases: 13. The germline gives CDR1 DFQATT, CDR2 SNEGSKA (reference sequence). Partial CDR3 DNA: TGCAGTGCTAGTCATCGTGACAGGGGAATTGTTCAGCCC. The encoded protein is CSASHRDRGIVQP. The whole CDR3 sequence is CSASHRDRGIVQPQHF.

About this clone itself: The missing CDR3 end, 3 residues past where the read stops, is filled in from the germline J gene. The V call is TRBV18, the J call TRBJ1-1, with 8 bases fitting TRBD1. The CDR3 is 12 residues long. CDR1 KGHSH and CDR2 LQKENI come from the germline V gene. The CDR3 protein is CASYRDRSRAFF. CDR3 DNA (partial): TGTGCCAGCTACCGGGACAGGTCCAGA. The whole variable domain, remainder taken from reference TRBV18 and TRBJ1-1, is NAGVMQNPRHLVRRRGQEARLRCSPMKGHSHVYWYRQLPEEGLKFMVYLQKENIIDESGMPKERFSAEFPKEGPSILRIQQVVRGDSAAYFCASYRDRSRAFFGQGTRLTVV.

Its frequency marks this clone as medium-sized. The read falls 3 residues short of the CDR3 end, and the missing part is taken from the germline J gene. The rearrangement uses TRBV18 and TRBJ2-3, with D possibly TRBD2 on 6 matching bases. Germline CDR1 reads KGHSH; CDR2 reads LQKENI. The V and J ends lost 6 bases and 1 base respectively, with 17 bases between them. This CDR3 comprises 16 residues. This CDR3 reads CASSVKGGMGTDTQYF. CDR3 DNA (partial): TGTGCCAGCTCCGTCAAGGGCGGGATGGGCACAGATACG.

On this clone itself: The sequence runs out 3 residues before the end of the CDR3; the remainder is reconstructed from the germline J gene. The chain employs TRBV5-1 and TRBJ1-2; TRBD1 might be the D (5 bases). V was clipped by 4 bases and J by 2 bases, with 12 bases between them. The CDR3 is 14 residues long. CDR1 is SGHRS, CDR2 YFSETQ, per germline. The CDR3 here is CASSPPTVNYGYTF. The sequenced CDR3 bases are TGCGCCAGCAGCCCCCCGACAGTGAACTATGGC.

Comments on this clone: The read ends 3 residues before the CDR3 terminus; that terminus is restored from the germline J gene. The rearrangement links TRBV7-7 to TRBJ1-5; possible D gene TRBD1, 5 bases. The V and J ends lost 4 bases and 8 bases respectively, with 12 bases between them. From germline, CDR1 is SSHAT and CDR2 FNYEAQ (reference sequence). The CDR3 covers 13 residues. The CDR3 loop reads CASSSNWGEPQHF. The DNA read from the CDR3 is TGTGCCAGCAGCTCAAACTGGGGGGAGCCC.

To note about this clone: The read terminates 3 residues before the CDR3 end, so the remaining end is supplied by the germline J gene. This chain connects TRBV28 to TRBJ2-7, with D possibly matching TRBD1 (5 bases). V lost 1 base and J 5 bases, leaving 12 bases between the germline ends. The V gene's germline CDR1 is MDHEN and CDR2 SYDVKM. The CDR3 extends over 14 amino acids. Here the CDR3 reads CASSLSSGWDEQYF. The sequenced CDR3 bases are TGTGCCAGCAGTTTATCGTCAGGGTGGGACGAG.

The CDR3 region is CAWNGGGRGGETQYF. Partial CDR3 DNA: TGTGCCTGGAACGGCGGCGGGAGAGGAGGAGAGACG. The chain recombines TRBV30 with TRBJ2-3; the match to TRBD2 covers 7 bases. Read coverage stops 3 residues before the CDR3 terminus; the germline J gene supplies the remainder. There are 15 residues in the CDR3. Germline CDR1 GTSNPN, CDR2 SVGIG (reference sequence). Variable domain in full (rest from reference TRBV30 and TRBJ2-3): SQTIHQWPATLVQPVGSPLSLECTVEGTSNPNLYWYRQAAGRGLQLLFYSVGIGQISSEVPQNLSASRPQDRQFILSSKKLLLSDSGFYLCAWNGGGRGGETQYFGPGTRLTVL.

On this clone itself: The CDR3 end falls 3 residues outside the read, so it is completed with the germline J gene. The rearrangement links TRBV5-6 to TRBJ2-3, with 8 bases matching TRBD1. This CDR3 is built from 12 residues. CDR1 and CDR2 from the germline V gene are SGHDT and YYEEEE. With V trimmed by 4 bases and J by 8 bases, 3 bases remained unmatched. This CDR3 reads CASSRTGSTQYF. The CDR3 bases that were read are TGTGCCAGCAGCCGGACAGGGAGTACG. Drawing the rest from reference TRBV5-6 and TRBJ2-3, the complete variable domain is DAGVTQSPTHLIKTRGQQVTLRCSPKSGHDTVSWYQQALGQGPQFIFQYYEEEERQRGNFPDRFSGHQFPNYSSELNVNALLLGDSALYLCASSRTGSTQYFGPGTRLTVL.

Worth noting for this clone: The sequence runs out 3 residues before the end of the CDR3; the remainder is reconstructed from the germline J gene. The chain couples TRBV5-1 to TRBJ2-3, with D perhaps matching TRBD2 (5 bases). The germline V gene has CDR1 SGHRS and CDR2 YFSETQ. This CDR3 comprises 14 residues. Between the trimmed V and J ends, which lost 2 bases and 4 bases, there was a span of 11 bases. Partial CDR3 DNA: TGCGCCAGCAGCTTCGGCGTGAGGGCAGATACG. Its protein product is CASSFGVRADT. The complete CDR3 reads CASSFGVRADTQYF.